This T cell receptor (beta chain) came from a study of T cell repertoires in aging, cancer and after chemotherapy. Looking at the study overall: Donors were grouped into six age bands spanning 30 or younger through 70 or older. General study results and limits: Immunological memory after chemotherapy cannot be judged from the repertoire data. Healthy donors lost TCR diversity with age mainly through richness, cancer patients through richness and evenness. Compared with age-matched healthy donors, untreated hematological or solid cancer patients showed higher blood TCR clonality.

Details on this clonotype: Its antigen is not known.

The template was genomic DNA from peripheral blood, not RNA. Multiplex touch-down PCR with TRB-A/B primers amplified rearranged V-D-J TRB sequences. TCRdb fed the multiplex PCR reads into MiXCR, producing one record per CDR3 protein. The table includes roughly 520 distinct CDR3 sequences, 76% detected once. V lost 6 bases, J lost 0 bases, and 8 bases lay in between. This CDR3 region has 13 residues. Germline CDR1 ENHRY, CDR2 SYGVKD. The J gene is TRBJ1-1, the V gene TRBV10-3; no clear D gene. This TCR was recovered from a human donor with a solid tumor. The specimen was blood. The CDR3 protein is CAIRVSLNTEAFF. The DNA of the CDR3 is TGTGCCATCAGAGTCAGTCTGAACACTGAAGCTTTCTTT.